The entry that follows covers one T cell receptor beta chain sequence. What it binds is unknown. The record originates from a study of TIL therapy for anti-PD-1-resistant metastatic lung cancer. Turning to the study itself: Tumor harvest preceded PD-1/PD-L1 blockade, followed by nivolumab treatment. Patients had a median age of approximately 50 years (range about 35-75). The study's findings and limits: Patients were highly selected, enriched for treatment-naive, never-smoker and oncogene-addicted cases.

This was the immunoSEQ v3 assay. Survey-level samples got approximately 1.8 million read pairs; deep-level samples got about 4.5-6.5 million. Repertoires were generated with immunoSEQ multiplex PCR, while TCRdb's copy carries only in-frame clones and drops some. Counted here are tens of thousands of clones, around 70% occurring once; the ten biggest clones make up 1.5% to 2%. With V trimmed by 5 bases and J by 5 bases, 12 bases remained unmatched. From germline, CDR1 is SGHAT and CDR2 FQDESV (reference sequence). The CDR3 consists of 16 residues. Specified time point: pre-treatment sample, taken before nivolumab and TIL therapy.

This clonotype was obtained from a person aged 25 to 80 with non-small cell lung cancer. J is TRBJ2-1 and V is TRBV11-1, with 7 bases identical to TRBD2. The starting material was blood, obtained at baseline. Written as DNA, the CDR3 is TGTGCCAGCAGCGGCGGGACTAAAACGCTGAACAATGAGCAGTTCTTC. The encoded protein is CASSGGTKTLNNEQFF.